The present entry profiles one TCR beta chain with its context. Its target is not known. Different DNA sequences within this sample yield the same CDR3. The sample originates from a study of shared clonotypes between healthy human individuals. Study-wide background: Each donor had three CD4 naive, three CD4 memory, two CD8 naive and one CD8 memory plate.

Repertoires were generated with immunoSEQ multiplex PCR, while TCRdb's copy carries only in-frame clones and drops some. Of about 1,900,000 clones in the sample, about 95% were seen once. Only CD45RO-negative cells positively selected for CCR7 counted as naive CD8 cells, so terminally differentiated effector memory CD45RA+ cells were excluded. The study enrolled healthy HIV-negative adults without recent acute infections or vaccinations as donors. Study conclusions and caveats: Non-shared clonotypes had lower generation probabilities than clonotypes shared by all four sorted-subset donors.

J was trimmed by 7 bases and V by 2 bases; bases with no gene match: 2. Germline assignment: CDR1 MNHEY and CDR2 SVGAGI. This CDR3 spans 13 amino acids. The sequencing input was naive CD8+ T cells sorted from blood. V gene TRBV6-5 combines with J gene TRBJ1-5, with TRBD1 identical over 7 bases. This clonotype was sampled from a man between 18 and 35 years old in good health. CDR3 DNA: TGTGCCAGCAGTTACGGGACAGACCAGCCCCAGCATTTT. Translated, it gives CASSYGTDQPQHF.